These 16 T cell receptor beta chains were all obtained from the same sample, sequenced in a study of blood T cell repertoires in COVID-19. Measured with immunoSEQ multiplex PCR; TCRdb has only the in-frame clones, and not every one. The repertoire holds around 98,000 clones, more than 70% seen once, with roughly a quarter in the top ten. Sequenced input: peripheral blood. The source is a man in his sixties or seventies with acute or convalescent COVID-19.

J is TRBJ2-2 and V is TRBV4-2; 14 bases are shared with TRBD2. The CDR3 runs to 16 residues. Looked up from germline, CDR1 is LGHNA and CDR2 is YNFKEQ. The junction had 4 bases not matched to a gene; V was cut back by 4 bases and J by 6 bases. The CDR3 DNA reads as TGTGCCAGCAGCCGCGGACTAGCGGGAGGCCCCGGGGAGCTGTTTTTT. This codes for CASSRGLAGGPGELFF.

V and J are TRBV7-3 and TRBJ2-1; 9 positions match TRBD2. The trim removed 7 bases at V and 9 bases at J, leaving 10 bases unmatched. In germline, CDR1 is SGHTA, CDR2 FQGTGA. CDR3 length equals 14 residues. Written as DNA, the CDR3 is TGTGCCAGCAACCAAGGGCGGGAGGGCGGTGAGCAGTTCTTC. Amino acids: CASNQGREGGEQFF.

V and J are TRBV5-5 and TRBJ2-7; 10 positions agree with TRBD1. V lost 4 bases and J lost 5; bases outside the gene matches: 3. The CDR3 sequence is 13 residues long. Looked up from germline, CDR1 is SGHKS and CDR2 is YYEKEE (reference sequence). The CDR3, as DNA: TGTGCCAGCAGCCGACAGGGGGCCGACGAGCAGTACTTC. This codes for CASSRQGADEQYF.

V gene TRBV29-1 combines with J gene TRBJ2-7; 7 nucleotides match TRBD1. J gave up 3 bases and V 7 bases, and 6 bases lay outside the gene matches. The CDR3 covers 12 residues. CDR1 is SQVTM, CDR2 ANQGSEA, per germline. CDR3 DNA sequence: TGCAGCGCCCGGGACAGAGACTACGAGCAGTACTTC. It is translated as CSARDRDYEQYF.

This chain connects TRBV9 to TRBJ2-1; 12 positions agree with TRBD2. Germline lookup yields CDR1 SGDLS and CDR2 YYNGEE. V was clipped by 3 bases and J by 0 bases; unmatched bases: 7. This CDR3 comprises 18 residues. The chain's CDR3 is CASSARTSGISSYNEQFF. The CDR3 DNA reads TGTGCCAGCAGCGCAAGGACTAGCGGGATCAGCTCCTACAATGAGCAGTTCTTC. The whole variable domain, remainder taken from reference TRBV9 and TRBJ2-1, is DSGVTQTPKHLITATGQRVTLRCSPRSGDLSVYWYQQSLDQGLQFLIQYYNGEERAKGNILERFSAQQFPDLHSELNLSSLELGDSALYFCASSARTSGISSYNEQFFGPGTRLTVL.

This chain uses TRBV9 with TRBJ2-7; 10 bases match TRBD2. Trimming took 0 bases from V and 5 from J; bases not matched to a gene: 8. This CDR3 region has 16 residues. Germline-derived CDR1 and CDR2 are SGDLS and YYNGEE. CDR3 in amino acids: CASSVAVASGSHEQYF. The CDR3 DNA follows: TGTGCCAGCAGCGTAGCTGTGGCTAGCGGGAGCCACGAGCAGTACTTC. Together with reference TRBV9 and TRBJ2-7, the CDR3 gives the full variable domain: DSGVTQTPKHLITATGQRVTLRCSPRSGDLSVYWYQQSLDQGLQFLIQYYNGEERAKGNILERFSAQQFPDLHSELNLSSLELGDSALYFCASSVAVASGSHEQYFGPGTRLTVT.

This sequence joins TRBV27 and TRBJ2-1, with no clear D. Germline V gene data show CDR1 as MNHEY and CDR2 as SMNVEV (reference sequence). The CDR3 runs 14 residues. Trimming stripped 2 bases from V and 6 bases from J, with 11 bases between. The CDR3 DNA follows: TGTGCCAGCAGTTTAACCGGTAGTTTCAATGAGCAGTTCTTC. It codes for CASSLTGSFNEQFF.

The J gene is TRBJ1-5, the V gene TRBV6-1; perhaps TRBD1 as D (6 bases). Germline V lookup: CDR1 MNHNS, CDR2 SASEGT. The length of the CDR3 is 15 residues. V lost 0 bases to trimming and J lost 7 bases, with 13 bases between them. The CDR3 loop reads CASSEAGGQAQPQHF. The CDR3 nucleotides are TGTGCCAGCAGTGAAGCGGGGGGGCAGGCGCAGCCCCAGCATTTT.

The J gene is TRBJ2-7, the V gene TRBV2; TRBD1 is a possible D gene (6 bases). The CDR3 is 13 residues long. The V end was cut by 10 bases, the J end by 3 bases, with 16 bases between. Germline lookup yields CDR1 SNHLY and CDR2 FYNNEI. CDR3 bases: TGTGCCATCAGGGGTAATAGCGACTACGAGCAGTACTTC. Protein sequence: CAIRGNSDYEQYF. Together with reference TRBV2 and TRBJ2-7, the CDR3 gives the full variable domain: EPEVTQTPSHQVTQMGQEVILRCVPISNHLYFYWYRQILGQKVEFLVSFYNNEISEKSEIFDDQFSVERPDGSNFTLKIRSTKLEDSAMYFCAIRGNSDYEQYFGPGTRLTVT.

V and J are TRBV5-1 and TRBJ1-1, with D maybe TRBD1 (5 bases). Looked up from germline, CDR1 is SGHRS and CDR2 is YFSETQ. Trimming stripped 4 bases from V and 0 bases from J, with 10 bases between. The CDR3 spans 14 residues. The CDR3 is CASSITGLNTEAFF. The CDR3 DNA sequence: TGCGCCAGCAGCATAACAGGATTGAACACTGAAGCTTTCTTT.

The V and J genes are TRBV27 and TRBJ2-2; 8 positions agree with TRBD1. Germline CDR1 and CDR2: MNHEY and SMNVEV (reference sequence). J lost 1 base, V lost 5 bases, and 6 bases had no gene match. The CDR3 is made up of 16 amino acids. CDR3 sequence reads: CASSLGTGRNTGELFF. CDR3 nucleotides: TGTGCCAGCAGTCTCGGGACAGGCCGGAACACCGGGGAGCTGTTTTTT.

The CDR3 region has the DNA TGTGCCAGCAGCTTACTGGGCGCAGTGGCTAACTATGGCTACACCTTC. The encoded protein is CASSLLGAVANYGYTF. The V call is TRBV7-2, the J call TRBJ1-2, with D unclear. From germline, CDR1 is SGHTA and CDR2 FQGNSA. Trimming left V 2 bases short and J 0 bases short, with 13 bases between. The CDR3 spans 16 residues. The variable domain in full, with the rest retrieved from reference TRBV7-2 and TRBJ1-2, is GAGVSQSPSNKVTEKGKDVELRCDPISGHTALYWYRQSLGQGLEFLIYFQGNSAPDKSGLPSDRFSAERTGGSVSTLTIQRTQQEDSAVYLCASSLLGAVANYGYTFGSGTRLTVV.

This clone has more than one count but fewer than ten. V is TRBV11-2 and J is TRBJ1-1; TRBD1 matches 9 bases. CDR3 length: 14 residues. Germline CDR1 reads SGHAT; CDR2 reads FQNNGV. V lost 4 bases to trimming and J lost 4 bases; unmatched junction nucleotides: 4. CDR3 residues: CASSSQGAVTEAFF. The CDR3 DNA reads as TGTGCCAGCAGCTCACAGGGGGCGGTCACTGAAGCTTTCTTT.

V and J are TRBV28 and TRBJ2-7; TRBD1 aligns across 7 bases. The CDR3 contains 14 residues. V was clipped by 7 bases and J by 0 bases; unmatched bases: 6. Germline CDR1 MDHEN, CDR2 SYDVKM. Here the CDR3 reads CASISTGISYEQYF. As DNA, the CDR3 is TGTGCCAGCATCTCGACAGGGATCTCCTACGAGCAGTACTTC.

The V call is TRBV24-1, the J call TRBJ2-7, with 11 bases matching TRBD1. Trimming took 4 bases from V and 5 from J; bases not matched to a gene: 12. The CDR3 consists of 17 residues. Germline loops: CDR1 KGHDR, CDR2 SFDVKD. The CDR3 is CATSDPGPGTGGNEQYF. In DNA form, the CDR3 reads TGTGCCACCAGTGACCCGGGCCCCGGGACAGGGGGGAACGAGCAGTACTTC.

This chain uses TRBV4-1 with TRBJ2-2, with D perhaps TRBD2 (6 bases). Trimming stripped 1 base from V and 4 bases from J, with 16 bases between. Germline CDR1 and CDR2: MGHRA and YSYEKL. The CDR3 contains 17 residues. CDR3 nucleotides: TGCGCCAGCAGCCAAGGGTCCCGGGAGTGGGGCACCGGGGAGCTGTTTTTT. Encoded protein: CASSQGSREWGTGELFF.